This paragraph reports one TCR beta chain. The source of the sample is a study of blood T cells in healthy people across ages. Study-wide context: Per every two T cells, about one barcoded beta molecule was captured by template switching.

Germline CDR1 is SGHTA and CDR2 is FQGNSA. The V and J ends lost 5 bases and 5 bases respectively, with 13 bases between them. This CDR3 has 14 amino acids. Then a second PCR, running about 6 to 12 cycles, was carried out with a sample-barcoded 5' primer and a J-beta primer mix. TCRdb used MiXCR to reprocess the 5' RACE reads, holding one entry per CDR3 protein. The sample lists 1.5 million to 1.8 million distinct CDR3 sequences, around 40% occurring once. The material sequenced was blood. V and J are TRBV7-2 and TRBJ2-1; unclear D gene. This TCR was recovered from a woman aged 18-29 years in good health. The chain's CDR3 is CASSPPGYNNEQFF. CDR3 nucleotide sequence: TGTGCCAGCAGCCCCCCGGGCTATAACAATGAGCAGTTCTTC. Full variable domain (remainder filled in from reference TRBV7-2 and TRBJ2-1): GAGVSQSPSNKVTEKGKDVELRCDPISGHTALYWYRQSLGQGLEFLIYFQGNSAPDKSGLPSDRFSAERTGGSVSTLTIQRTQQEDSAVYLCASSPPGYNNEQFFGPGTRLTVL.